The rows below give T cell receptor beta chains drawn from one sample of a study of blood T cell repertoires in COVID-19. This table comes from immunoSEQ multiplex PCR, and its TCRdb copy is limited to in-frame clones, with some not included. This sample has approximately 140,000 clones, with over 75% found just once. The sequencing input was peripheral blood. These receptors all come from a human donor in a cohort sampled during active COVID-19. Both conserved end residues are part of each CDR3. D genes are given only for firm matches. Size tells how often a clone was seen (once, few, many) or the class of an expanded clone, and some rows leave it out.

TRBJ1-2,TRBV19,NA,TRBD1,TGTGCCAGTAGTATAACAGGGGGCGCGGAGATGAATGGCTACACCTTC,CASSITGGAEMNGYTF
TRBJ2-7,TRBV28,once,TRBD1,TGTGCCAGCAGTTTAGGGCAGGGGGCCCACGAGCAGTACTTC,CASSLGQGAHEQYF
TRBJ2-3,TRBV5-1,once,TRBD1,TGCGCCAGCAGCTTCTTACAGGGGGCAGGCACAGATACGCAGTATTTT,CASSFLQGAGTDTQYF
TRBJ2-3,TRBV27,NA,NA,TGTGCCAGCAGCTGGGGGACTAGCACAGATACGCAGTATTTT,CASSWGTSTDTQYF
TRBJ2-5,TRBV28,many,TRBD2,TGTGCCAGCAGTTCCGGGACTAGCGGGTACCAAGAGACCCAGTACTTC,CASSSGTSGYQETQYF
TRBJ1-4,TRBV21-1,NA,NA,TGTGCCAGCAGCAAAGGACAGGGAAGGGCTAATGAAAAACTGTTTTTT,CASSKGQGRANEKLFF
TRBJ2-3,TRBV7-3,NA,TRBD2,TGTGCCAGCAGCCCGTCCCGGGGGGGCACAGATACGCAGTATTTT,CASSPSRGGTDTQYF
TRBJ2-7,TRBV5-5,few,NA,TGTGCCAGCAGCTTCGGGGGAGATAGCTCCTACGAGCAGTACTTC,CASSFGGDSSYEQYF
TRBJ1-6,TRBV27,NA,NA,TGTGCCAGCAATTTTGCCGGGGTAAACTCACCCCTCCACTTT,CASNFAGVNSPLHF
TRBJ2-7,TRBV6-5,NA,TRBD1,TGTGCCAGCACTAGAGGGGGCCTAACCTACGAGCAGTACTTC,CASTRGGLTYEQYF
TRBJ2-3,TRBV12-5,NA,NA,TGTGCTAGTGGTTTTCGGTACCCAGATACGCAGTATTTT,CASGFRYPDTQYF
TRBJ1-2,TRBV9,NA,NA,TGTGCCAGCAGCGGAGGTTTTTACTATGGCTACACCTTC,CASSGGFYYGYTF
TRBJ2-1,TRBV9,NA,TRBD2,TGTGCCAGCAGCCTGGGACTAGCAGCCAATGAGCAGTTCTTC,CASSLGLAANEQFF
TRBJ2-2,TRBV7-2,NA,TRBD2,TGTGCCAGCAGCTACGGGACTAGCGGGAGGAGTGAGACCGGGGAGCTGTTTTTT,CASSYGTSGRSETGELFF
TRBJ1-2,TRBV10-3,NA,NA,TGTGCCATCAGGGGGACTGGACGGAGCTATGGCTACACCTTC,CAIRGTGRSYGYTF
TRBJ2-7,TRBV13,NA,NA,TGTGCCAGCAGCTTAGGGTCCCCGCGAGCCGAGCAGTACTTC,CASSLGSPRAEQYF
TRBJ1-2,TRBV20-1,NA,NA,TGCAGTGCTAGAGAAGGCGGAGGCTACACCTTC,CSAREGGGYTF
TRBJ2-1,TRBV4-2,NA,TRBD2,TGTGCCAGCAGCCAAGTCAGCGGGAGGGCCCTTGTCTACAATGAGCAGTTCTTC,CASSQVSGRALVYNEQFF
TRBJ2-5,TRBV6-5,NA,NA,TGTGCCAGCAGTTACTCGAGAGGAGCCCAAGAGACCCAGTACTTC,CASSYSRGAQETQYF
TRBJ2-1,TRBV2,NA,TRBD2,TGTGCCAGCAGTGAAGCGCTAGCGGGAGTAGATGAGCAGTTCTTC,CASSEALAGVDEQFF
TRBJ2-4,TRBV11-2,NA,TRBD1,TGTGCCAGCAGCCCGGGCCCAGGGACAGCCTGGGAGACCAAAAACATTCAGTACTTC,CASSPGPGTAWETKNIQYF
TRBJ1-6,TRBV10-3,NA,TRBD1,TGTGCCATCAGTGATCGGGACAGGGGCAATTCACCCCTCCACTTT,CAISDRDRGNSPLHF
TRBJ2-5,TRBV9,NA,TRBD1,TGTGCCAGCAGCGTACAAATAGGGGGCCCTACAGAGACCCAGTACTTC,CASSVQIGGPTETQYF
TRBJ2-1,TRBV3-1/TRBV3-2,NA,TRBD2,TGTGCCAGCAGCCCGACTAGCGGGAGCAACAATGAGCAGTTCTTC,CASSPTSGSNNEQFF
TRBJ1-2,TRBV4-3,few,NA,TGCGCCAGCAGCCGGGCCCTGTCTGCGGGCTACACCTTC,CASSRALSAGYTF
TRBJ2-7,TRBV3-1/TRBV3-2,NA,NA,TGTGCCAGCAGCCGTATTGGTGGCGGTACCTACGAGCAGTACTTC,CASSRIGGGTYEQYF
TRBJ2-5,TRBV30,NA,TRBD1,TGTGCCTGGGACAGGGGCCCGAAGACCCAGTACTTC,CAWDRGPKTQYF